The table lists the clone carrying this TCR beta chain with many counts. The source of the sample is a study of blood T cell repertoires in COVID-19. Whole-study context: Sample material is recorded as cDNA or gDNA derived from T cells, B-cell-depleted T cells, or PBMCs.

The CDR3 is made up of 12 amino acids. With 4 bases removed from V and 6 bases from J, the gap between germline ends came to 7 bases. Germline lookup yields CDR1 SNHLY and CDR2 FYNNEI. Methods used by the authors: Quantification of nucleated cells was approximated via reference gene primer amplification. The table came from immunoSEQ multiplex PCR; TCRdb's copy has only in-frame clones and leaves some out. Clone size and the V and J calls come from that table; the DNA yielded D and trimming. The profile shows about 220,000 clones, roughly 88% of them singletons. This clonotype was obtained from a man aged 50 to 60 with active or convalescent COVID-19. The V gene is TRBV2, the J gene TRBJ1-5; D ambiguous. The sample taken for sequencing was peripheral blood. The CDR3 protein is CASSGDVQPQHF. CDR3 in DNA: TGTGCCAGCAGTGGAGATGTTCAGCCCCAGCATTTT.